Presented here are 9 T cell receptor beta chains from one specimen sequenced in a study of monozygotic twins with inflammatory bowel disease. From its re-call of the 5' RACE reads, TCRdb lists each CDR3 protein once, without DNA. This table lists just over 300,000 distinct CDR3 sequences. Sequenced sample: blood. These receptors came from a human donor with ulcerative colitis or Crohn's disease, or a healthy co-twin of an affected twin (not recorded which).

The rearrangement links TRBV12-3 or TRBV12-4 to TRBJ1-1; the TCRdb call, TRBD1, lacks DNA for checking. This CDR3 is 13 amino acids long. CDR3 sequence reads: CASKEGGYTEAFF.

The chain recombines TRBV6-5 with TRBJ1-2. CDR1 is MNHEY and CDR2 is SVGAGI in the germline V gene. The CDR3 runs to 15 residues. CDR3 amino acids: CASSYMSDANYGYTF.

The chain carries TRBV10-3 and TRBJ1-2; TCRdb lists TRBD1, though no DNA is available to test this call. CDR1 ENHRY and CDR2 SYGVKD come from the germline V gene. CDR3 size: 14 residues. Here the CDR3 reads CAISESAGTYGYTF.

This chain links TRBV5-1 with TRBJ2-7; TCRdb picks TRBD1, but there is no DNA to check that call. This CDR3 is built from 15 residues. The germline gives CDR1 SGHRS, CDR2 YFSETQ. The CDR3 protein is CASSLGGLARYEQYF.

This clonotype is deemed medium-sized (0.01 to 0.1%) by its frequency. The rearrangement joins TRBV19 to TRBJ2-7; TCRdb selects TRBD1, and the lack of DNA leaves this call unchecked. Germline V gives CDR1 LNHDA, CDR2 SQIVND (reference sequence). The length of the CDR3 is 14 residues. The CDR3 region is CASSMAGQGYEQYF.

The chain joins TRBV29-1 to TRBJ2-5; the TRBD2 assignment by TCRdb is unverifiable without DNA. The CDR3 is 12 residues long. In germline, CDR1 is SQVTM, CDR2 ANQGSEA. The CDR3 reads CSVDRGQQTQYF.

This chain links TRBV5-1 with TRBJ2-5; the D call from TCRdb, TRBD2, cannot be confirmed without DNA. From germline, CDR1 is SGHRS and CDR2 YFSETQ. This CDR3 has 16 amino acids. CDR3 sequence reads: CASSLGLAAMQETQYF.

The J gene is TRBJ2-2, the V gene TRBV7-2; TCRdb returns TRBD1, unconfirmable since there is no DNA. The CDR3 length is 15 residues. CDR1 is SGHTA, CDR2 FQGNSA, per germline. CDR3 region: CASSKETGGTGELFF.

V is TRBV5-1 and J is TRBJ2-7; with no DNA, the TCRdb D assignment of TRBD1 cannot be verified. CDR1 SGHRS and CDR2 YFSETQ come from the germline V gene. The CDR3 runs to 14 residues. The CDR3: CASSLGQVSIEQYF.